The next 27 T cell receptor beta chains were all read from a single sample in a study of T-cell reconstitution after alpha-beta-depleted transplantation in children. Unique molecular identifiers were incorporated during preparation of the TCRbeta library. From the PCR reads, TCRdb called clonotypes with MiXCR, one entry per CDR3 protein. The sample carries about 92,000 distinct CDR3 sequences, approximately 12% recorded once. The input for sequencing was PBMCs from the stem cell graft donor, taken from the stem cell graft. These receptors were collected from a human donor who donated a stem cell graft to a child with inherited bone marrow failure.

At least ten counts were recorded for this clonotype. The CDR3 DNA is TGTGCCAGCAGAAAAAGGACAGGGGGCTATTCACCCCTCCACTTT. Its translation: CASRKRTGGYSPLHF. This chain connects TRBV7-2 to TRBJ1-6, with 11 bases lining up with TRBD1. Germline V CDR1 and CDR2: SGHTA, FQGNSA. CDR3 length equals 15 residues. The trim removed 6 bases at V and 8 bases at J, leaving 6 bases unmatched.

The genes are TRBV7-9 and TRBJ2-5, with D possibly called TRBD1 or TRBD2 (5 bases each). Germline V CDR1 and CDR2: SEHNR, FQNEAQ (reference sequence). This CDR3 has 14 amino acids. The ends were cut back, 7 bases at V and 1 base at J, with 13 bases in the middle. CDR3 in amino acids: CASTPWGIQETQYF. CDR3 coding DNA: TGTGCCAGCACCCCTTGGGGGATCCAAGAGACCCAGTACTTC.

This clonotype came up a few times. The CDR3: CASSLKGDRDHEQYF. The CDR3 region has the DNA TGCGCCAGCAGCTTGAAAGGGGACAGGGATCACGAGCAGTACTTC. This rearrangement joins TRBV5-1 to TRBJ2-7; TRBD1 matches 9 bases. With V trimmed by 1 base and J by 5 bases, 7 bases remained unmatched. Germline V gene data show CDR1 as SGHRS and CDR2 as YFSETQ. The CDR3 runs 15 residues.

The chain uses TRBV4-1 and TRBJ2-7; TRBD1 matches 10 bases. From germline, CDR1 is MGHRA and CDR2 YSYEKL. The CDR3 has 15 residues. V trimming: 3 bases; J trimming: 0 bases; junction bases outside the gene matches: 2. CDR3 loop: CASSQDRGSSYEQYF. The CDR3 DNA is TGCGCCAGCAGCCAGGACAGGGGGAGCTCCTACGAGCAGTACTTC.

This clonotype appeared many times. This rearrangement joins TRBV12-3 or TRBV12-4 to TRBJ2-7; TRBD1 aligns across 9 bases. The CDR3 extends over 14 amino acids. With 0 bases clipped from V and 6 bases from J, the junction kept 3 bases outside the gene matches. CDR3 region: CASSLAQGALEQYF. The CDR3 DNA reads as TGTGCCAGCAGTTTAGCACAGGGGGCGCTCGAGCAGTACTTC.

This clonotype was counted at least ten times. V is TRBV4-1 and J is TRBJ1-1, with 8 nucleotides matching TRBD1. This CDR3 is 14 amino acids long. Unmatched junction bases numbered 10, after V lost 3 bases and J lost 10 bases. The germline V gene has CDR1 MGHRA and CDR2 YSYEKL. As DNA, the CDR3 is TGCGCCAGCAGCCAGATACTCCGGGACAGGAGAGCTTTCTTT. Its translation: CASSQILRDRRAFF.

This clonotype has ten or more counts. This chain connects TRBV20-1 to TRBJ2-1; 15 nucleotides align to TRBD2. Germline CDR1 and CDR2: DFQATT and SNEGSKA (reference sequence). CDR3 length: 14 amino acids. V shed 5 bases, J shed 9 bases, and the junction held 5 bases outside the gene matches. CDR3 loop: CSALGLAGGGEQFF. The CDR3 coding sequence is TGCAGTGCTCTTGGACTAGCGGGGGGGGGTGAGCAGTTCTTC.

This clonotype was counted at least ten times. The DNA for the CDR3 is TGTGCCAGCACCCCGATAAGTAACTATGGCTACACCTTC. This translates into CASTPISNYGYTF. The genes are TRBV6-4 and TRBJ1-2; D unresolved. Looked up from germline, CDR1 is MRHNA and CDR2 is SNTAGT. This CDR3 spans 13 amino acids. V lost 7 bases, J lost 1 base, and 10 bases lay in between.

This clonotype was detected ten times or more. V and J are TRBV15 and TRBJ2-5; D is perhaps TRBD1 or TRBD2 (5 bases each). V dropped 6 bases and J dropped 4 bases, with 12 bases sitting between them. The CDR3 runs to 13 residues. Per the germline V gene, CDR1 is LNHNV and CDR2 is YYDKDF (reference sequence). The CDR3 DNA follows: TGTGCCACCAGGGCCAGGGAGCTAGAGACCCAGTACTTC. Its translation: CATRARELETQYF. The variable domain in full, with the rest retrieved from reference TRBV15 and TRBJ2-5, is DAMVIQNPRYQVTQFGKPVTLSCSQTLNHNVMYWYQQKSSQAPKLLFHYYDKDFNNEADTPDNFQSRRPNTSFCFLDIRSPGLGDTAMYLCATRARELETQYFGPGTRLLVL.

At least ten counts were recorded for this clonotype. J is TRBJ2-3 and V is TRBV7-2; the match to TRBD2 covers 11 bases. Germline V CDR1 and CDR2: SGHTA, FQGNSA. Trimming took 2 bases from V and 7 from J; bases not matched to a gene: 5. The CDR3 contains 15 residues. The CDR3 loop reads CASSLWASGGYTQYF. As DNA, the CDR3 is TGTGCCAGCAGCTTATGGGCTAGCGGGGGGTATACGCAGTATTTT.

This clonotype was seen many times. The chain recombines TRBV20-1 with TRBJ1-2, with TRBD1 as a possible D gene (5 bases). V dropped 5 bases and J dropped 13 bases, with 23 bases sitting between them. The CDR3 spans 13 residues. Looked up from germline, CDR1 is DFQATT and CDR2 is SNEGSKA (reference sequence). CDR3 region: CSAQISGTSGSTF. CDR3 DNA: TGCAGTGCTCAAATATCCGGGACTTCGGGTTCCACCTTC.

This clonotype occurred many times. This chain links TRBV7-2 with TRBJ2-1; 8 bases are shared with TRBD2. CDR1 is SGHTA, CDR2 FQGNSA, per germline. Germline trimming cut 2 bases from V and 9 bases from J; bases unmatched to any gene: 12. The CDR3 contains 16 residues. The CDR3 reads CASSLCPGGPLGEQFF. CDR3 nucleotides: TGTGCCAGCAGCTTATGCCCGGGGGGGCCTTTGGGTGAGCAGTTCTTC.

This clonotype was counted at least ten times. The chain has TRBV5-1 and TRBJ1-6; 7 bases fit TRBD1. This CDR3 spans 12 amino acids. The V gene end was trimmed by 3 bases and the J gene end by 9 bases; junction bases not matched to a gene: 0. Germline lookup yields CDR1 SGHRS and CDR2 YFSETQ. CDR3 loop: CASSWDSSPLHF. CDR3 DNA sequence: TGCGCCAGCAGCTGGGACAGTTCACCCCTCCACTTT.

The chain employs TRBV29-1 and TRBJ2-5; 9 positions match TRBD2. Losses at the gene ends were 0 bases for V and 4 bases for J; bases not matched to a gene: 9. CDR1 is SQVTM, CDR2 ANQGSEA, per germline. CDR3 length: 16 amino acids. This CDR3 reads CSVEDPTLGLAETQYF. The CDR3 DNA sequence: TGCAGCGTTGAAGATCCAACGTTGGGACTAGCAGAGACCCAGTACTTC.

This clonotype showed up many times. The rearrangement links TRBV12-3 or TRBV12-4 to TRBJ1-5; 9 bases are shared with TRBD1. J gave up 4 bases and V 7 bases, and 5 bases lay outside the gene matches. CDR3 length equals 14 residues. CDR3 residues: CASTPGTGNQPQHF. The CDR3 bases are TGTGCCAGCACCCCCGGGACAGGGAATCAGCCCCAGCATTTT.

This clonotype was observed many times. In DNA, the CDR3 is TGTGCCAGCAGCTCCCGACAGGGGAGGTCCTATGGCTACACCTTC. Translation gives CASSSRQGRSYGYTF. The chain links TRBV7-2 to TRBJ1-2; 8 nucleotides match TRBD1. The CDR3 consists of 15 residues. J was trimmed by 4 bases and V by 4 bases; bases with no gene match: 8. Germline V gene sequence: CDR1 SGHTA, CDR2 FQGNSA.

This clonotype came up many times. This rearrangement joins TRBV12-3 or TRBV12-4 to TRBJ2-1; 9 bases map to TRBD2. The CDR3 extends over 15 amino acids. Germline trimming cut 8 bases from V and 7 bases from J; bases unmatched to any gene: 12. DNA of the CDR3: TGTGCCAGCGCCCCATCGCGGGGGGGCCTTAATGAGCAGTTCTTC. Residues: CASAPSRGGLNEQFF.

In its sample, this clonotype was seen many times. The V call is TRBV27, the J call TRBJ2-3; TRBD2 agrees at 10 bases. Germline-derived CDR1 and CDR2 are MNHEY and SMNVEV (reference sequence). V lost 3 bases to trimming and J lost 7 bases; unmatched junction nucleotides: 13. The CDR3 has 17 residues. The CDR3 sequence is CASSFFELAGTQNTQYF. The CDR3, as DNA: TGTGCCAGCAGTTTCTTCGAACTAGCGGGGACCCAGAATACGCAGTATTTT.

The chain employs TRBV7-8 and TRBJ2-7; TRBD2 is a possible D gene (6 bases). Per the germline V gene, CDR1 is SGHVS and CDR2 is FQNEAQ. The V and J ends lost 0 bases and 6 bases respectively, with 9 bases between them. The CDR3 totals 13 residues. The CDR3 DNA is TGTGCCAGCAGCTTAGCGGGACTCGGCGAGCAGTACTTC. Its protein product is CASSLAGLGEQYF.

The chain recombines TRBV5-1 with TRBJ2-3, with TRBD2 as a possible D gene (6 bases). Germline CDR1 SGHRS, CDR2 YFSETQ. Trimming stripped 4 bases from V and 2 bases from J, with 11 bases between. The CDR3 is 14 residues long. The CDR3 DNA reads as TGCGCCAGCAGCACGGGACTTTTCACAGATACGCAGTATTTT. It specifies CASSTGLFTDTQYF.

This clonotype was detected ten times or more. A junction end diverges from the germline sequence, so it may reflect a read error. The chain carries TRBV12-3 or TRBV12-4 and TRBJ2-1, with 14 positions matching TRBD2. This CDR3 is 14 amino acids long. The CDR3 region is CASSGLAGGHEQFF. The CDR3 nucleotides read TGTGCCAGCAGCGGACTAGCGGGGGGCCATGAGCAGTTTTTC.

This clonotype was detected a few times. In DNA, the CDR3 is TGTGCCAGCAGCTTAGGAGAGGGGGACAGATACTACGAGCAGTACTTC. Translating gives CASSLGEGDRYYEQYF. The V and J genes are TRBV7-9 and TRBJ2-7; 7 bases map to TRBD1. Germline loops: CDR1 SEHNR, CDR2 FQNEAQ (reference sequence). There are 16 residues in the CDR3. After removal of 1 base from V and 3 bases from J, the junction contained 9 bases not matched to a gene.

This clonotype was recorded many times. This CDR3 reads CASSPSLEQFF. The CDR3 nucleotides are TGTGCCAGCTCACCATCGCTTGAGCAGTTCTTC. The chain uses TRBV18 and TRBJ2-1; no definite D call. Germline values: CDR1 KGHSH, CDR2 LQKENI. V was cut by 2 bases and J by 9 bases, with 5 bases left in between. The CDR3 covers 11 residues.

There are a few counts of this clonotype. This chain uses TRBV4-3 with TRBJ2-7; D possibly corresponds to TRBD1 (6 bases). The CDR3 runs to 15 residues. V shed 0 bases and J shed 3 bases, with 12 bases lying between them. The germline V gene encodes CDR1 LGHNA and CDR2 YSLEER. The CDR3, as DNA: TGCGCCAGCAGCCAAGATCGGGGACACCTCTACGAGCAGTACTTC. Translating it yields CASSQDRGHLYEQYF.

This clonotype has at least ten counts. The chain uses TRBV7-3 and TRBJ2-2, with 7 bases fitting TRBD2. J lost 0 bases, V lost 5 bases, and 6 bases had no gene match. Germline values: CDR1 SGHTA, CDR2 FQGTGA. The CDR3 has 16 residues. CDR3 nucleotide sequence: TGTGCCAGCAGCCAATCCGCGGGGGCGAACACCGGGGAGCTGTTTTTT. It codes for CASSQSAGANTGELFF.

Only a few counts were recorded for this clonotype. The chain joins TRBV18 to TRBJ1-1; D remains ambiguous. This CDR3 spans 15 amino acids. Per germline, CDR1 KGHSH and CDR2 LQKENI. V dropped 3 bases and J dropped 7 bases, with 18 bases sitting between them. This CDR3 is CASSPEMKDRGEAFF. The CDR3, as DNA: TGTGCCAGCTCACCCGAGATGAAAGACCGAGGTGAAGCTTTCTTT. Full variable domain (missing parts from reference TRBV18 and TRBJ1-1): NAGVMQNPRHLVRRRGQEARLRCSPMKGHSHVYWYRQLPEEGLKFMVYLQKENIIDESGMPKERFSAEFPKEGPSILRIQQVVRGDSAAYFCASSPEMKDRGEAFFGQGTRLTVV.

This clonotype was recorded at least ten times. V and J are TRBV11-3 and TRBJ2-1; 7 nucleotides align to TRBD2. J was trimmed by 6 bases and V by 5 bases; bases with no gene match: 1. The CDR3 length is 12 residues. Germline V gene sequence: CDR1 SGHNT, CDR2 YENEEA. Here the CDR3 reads CASSGEGNEQFF. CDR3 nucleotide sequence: TGTGCCAGCAGCGGGGAGGGCAATGAGCAGTTCTTC.